This passage covers 9 T cell receptor beta chains from one sample sequenced in a study of post-analysis software for immune sequencing data (dated by TCRdb to about 2015). Paper-wide results and their limitations: A few TRBV segments, including TRBV5-6, TRBV5-1 and TRBV20-1, were significantly more frequent in patients than controls.

These receptors have no known antigen. The protocol used for the library was PCR. For sequencing, an Illumina HiSeq 2500 was employed. Unique molecular identifiers were incorporated into TCR beta cDNA libraries to reduce PCR and sequencing biases. TCRdb reanalyzed the raw reads on its own, using fastp at Q25 for trimming and MiXCR for clone calling, and kept in-frame beta chains. Merged by CDR3 protein, the rows form single entries marked with the most common genes and DNA. This sample lists fewer than 850,000 distinct CDR3 sequences; roughly 29% were detected once. Under 0.7% of the sample belongs to the ten largest clones. Sequencing was carried out using blood. These receptors all stem from a girl between 5 and 17 years old with multiple sclerosis.

This clonotype was found a few times. The chain couples TRBV29-1 to TRBJ2-1; D remains ambiguous. The CDR3 has 14 residues. The germline gives CDR1 SQVTM, CDR2 ANQGSEA. V was cut by 3 bases and J by 9 bases, with 18 bases left in between. CDR3 in DNA: TGCAGCGTTGAGGCGGAGCGCATTTTTGGTGAGCAGTTCTTC. It specifies CSVEAERIFGEQFF.

This clonotype was recorded a few times. A read error is possible here, since a much larger clone lies one base away. The rearrangement links TRBV28 to TRBJ2-3, with 7 bases lining up with TRBD1. The CDR3 is made up of 15 amino acids. Germline V gene sequence: CDR1 MDHEN, CDR2 SYDVKM. The CDR3 protein is CTSSLTDRAADTQYF. Here the CDR3 DNA reads TGTACCAGCAGTCTAACCGACAGGGCGGCAGATACGCAGTATTTT. The full variable domain, with the rest looked up from reference TRBV28 and TRBJ2-3, is DVKVTQSSRYLVKRTGEKVFLECVQDMDHENMFWYRQDPGLGLRLIYFSYDVKMKEKGDIPEGYSVSREKKERFSLILESASTNQTSMYLCTSSLTDRAADTQYFGPGTRLTVL.

The chain carries TRBV7-8 and TRBJ2-3, with D possibly matching TRBD2 (7 bases). The V gene's germline CDR1 is SGHVS and CDR2 FQNEAQ. The CDR3 totals 16 residues. The V end was cut by 1 base, the J end by 3 bases, with 14 bases between. CDR3 DNA sequence: TGTGCCAGCAGCTTAGGGGAGGGGGGCGCGACAGATACGCAGTATTTT. Its translation is CASSLGEGGATDTQYF.

This clonotype was detected a few times. CDR3 in amino acids: CSARPRGGLSYEQYF. In DNA form, the CDR3 reads TGCAGTGCCCGACCGCGGGGAGGGCTCTCCTACGAGCAGTACTTC. The V call is TRBV20-1, the J call TRBJ2-7, with 7 bases matching TRBD2. Germline V gene sequence: CDR1 DFQATT, CDR2 SNEGSKA (reference sequence). The CDR3 is 15 residues long. The V segment lost 6 bases and the J segment 0 bases; nucleotides outside the gene matches: 11.

This clonotype appeared many times. The chain is built from TRBV29-1 and TRBJ2-1; perhaps TRBD1 as D (7 bases). Trimming shortened V by 0 bases and J by 5 bases, and 17 bases separated the two germline ends. The CDR3 has 16 amino acids. CDR1 and CDR2 from the germline V gene are SQVTM and ANQGSEA. Here the CDR3 reads CSVEDRGQGGHNEQFF. CDR3 DNA: TGCAGCGTTGAAGATCGGGGGCAGGGGGGTCACAATGAGCAGTTCTTC.

This clonotype was recorded a few times. This rearrangement joins TRBV20-1 to TRBJ1-5; D ambiguous. Trimming shortened V by 5 bases and J by 4 bases, and 15 bases separated the two germline ends. Germline V CDR1 and CDR2: DFQATT, SNEGSKA (reference sequence). The CDR3 has 14 amino acids. CDR3 residues: CSAPNPDGNQPQHF. CDR3 coding DNA: TGCAGTGCTCCAAATCCCGACGGGAATCAGCCCCAGCATTTT.

This clonotype has only a few counts. The V gene is TRBV7-2, the J gene TRBJ2-7; D may match TRBD1 or TRBD2 (5 bases each). Per the germline V gene, CDR1 is SGHTA and CDR2 is FQGNSA. V lost 4 bases, J lost 1 base, and 20 bases lay in between. The CDR3 is 17 amino acids. CDR3 in amino acids: CASSYSSGTLPSYEQYF. CDR3 DNA sequence: TGTGCCAGCAGCTACTCATCCGGGACGCTCCCTTCCTACGAGCAGTACTTC.

This clonotype appeared a few times. This chain uses TRBV5-1 with TRBJ2-3, with 11 bases that match TRBD1. The ends lost 0 bases at V and 3 bases at J; junction bases unmatched: 3. CDR1 is SGHRS and CDR2 is YFSETQ in the germline V gene. This CDR3 has 16 residues. CDR3 DNA: TGCGCCAGCAGCTTGGATGGGGACAGGGGGACAGATACGCAGTATTTT. It encodes CASSLDGDRGTDTQYF.

This clonotype appeared a few times. The rearrangement links TRBV9 to TRBJ2-1; 12 bases are shared with TRBD2. V shed 3 bases, J shed 6 bases, and the junction held 10 bases outside the gene matches. The CDR3 spans 17 residues. The germline V gene has CDR1 SGDLS and CDR2 YYNGEE. The CDR3 region has the DNA TGTGCCAGCAGCGCCCTAGCGGGAGGGCATAAGAGCAATGAGCAGTTCTTC. It is translated as CASSALAGGHKSNEQFF.